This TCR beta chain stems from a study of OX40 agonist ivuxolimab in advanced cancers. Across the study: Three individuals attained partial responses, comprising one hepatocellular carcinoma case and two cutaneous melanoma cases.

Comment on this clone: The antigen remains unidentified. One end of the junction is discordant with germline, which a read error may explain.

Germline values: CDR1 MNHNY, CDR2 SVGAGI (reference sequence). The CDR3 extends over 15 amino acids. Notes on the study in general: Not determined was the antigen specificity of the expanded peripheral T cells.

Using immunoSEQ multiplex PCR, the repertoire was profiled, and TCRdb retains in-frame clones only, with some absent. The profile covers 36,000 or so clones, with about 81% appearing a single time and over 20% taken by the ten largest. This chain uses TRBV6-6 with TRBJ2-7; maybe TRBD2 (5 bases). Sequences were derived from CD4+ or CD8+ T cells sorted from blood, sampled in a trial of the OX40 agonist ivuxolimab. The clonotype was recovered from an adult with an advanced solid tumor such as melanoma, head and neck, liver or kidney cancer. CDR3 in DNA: TGTGCCAGCAGTTACTCGGAGCGAGGGAGCTACGGGCAGTACTTC. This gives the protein CASSYSERGSYGQYF.